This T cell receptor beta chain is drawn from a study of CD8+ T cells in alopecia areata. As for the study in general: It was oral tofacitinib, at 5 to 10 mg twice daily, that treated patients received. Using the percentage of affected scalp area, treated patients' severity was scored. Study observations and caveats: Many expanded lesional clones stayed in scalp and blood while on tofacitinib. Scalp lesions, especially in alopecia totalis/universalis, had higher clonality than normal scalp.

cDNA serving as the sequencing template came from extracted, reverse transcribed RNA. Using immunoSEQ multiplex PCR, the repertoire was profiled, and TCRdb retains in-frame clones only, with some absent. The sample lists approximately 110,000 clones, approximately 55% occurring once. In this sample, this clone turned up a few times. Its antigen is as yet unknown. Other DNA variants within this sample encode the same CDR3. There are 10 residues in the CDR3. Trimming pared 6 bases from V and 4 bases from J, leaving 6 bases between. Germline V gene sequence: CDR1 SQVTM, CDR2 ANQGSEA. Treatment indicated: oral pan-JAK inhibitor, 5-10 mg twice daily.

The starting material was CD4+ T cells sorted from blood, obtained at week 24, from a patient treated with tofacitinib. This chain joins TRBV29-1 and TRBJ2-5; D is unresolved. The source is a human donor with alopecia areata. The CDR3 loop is CSVARETQYF. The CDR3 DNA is TGCAGCGTCGCCCGAGAGACCCAGTACTTC.